This T cell receptor beta chain was sequenced during a study of identical twins. As regards this clonotype: The antigen is unknown.

A universal primer site arose from template switching, and cDNA bore unique molecular identifiers. Using its own MiXCR run on the 5' RACE reads, TCRdb lists one record per CDR3 protein. The sample contains approximately 530,000 distinct CDR3 sequences, under 25% of which appear only once. V lost 4 bases and J 2 bases, leaving 13 bases between the germline ends. The CDR3 has 15 residues. Germline lookup yields CDR1 SGHVS and CDR2 FNYEAQ. General observations from the study: Among monozygotic twins, out-of-frame TCR alpha sharing exceeded what models predicted. Some out-of-frame alpha sequences were shared by twins, and these showed excess low generation probability. Insertions were fewer in abundant cord blood beta clonotypes, whereas memory repertoires showed none of this pattern.

These data were also filed under a second study, of yellow fever vaccine responses in identical twins.

This TCR was recovered from a woman aged 18-35 years in good health. The specimen sequenced was CD4+ T cells sorted from blood. The rearrangement joins TRBV7-6 to TRBJ2-3; D is possibly TRBD1 or TRBD2 (6 bases each). CDR3 DNA sequence: TGTGCCAGCAGCTCGGGGGCGGGGATCACAGATACGCAGTATTTT. Its translation is CASSSGAGITDTQYF.